These 21 T cell receptor beta chains originate from one sample sequenced in a study of blood T cell repertoires in COVID-19. TCRdb's table, derived via immunoSEQ multiplex PCR, lists solely in-frame clones and lacks some. The table shows fewer than 300,000 clones, with more than 85% occurring only once. Material for sequencing was peripheral blood. The receptors were gathered from a young woman with COVID-19, enrolled during active disease.

This chain links TRBV21-1 with TRBJ2-1; TRBD1, the table's D call, lacks a check against the DNA. TRBV21-1 is termed a pseudogene. CDR3 length equals 17 residues. DNA of the CDR3: TGTGCCAGCAGCAAAGCCCCCATACAGAGCTCCTACAATGAGCAGTTCTTC. Its protein product is CASSKAPIQSSYNEQFF.

This chain links TRBV28 with TRBJ1-1; D is possibly TRBD1 (6 bases). Per the germline V gene, CDR1 is MDHEN and CDR2 is SYDVKM. V dropped 8 bases and J dropped 6 bases, with 34 bases sitting between them. The CDR3 sequence is 19 residues long. As DNA, the CDR3 is TGTGCCAGCGATACCAGAACGACCCGAGAATTGGACAGAAGAGCTGAAGCTTTCTTT. Translated, it gives CASDTRTTRELDRRAEAFF.

This clone was seen only a few times. This chain joins TRBV18 and TRBJ1-5, with 8 bases that match TRBD1. The CDR3 contains 15 residues. Germline V gene sequence: CDR1 KGHSH, CDR2 LQKENI. V shed 6 bases, J shed 1 base, and the junction held 5 bases outside the gene matches. CDR3 coding DNA: TGTGCCAGCTCCCTCGGACAGGGCAGCAATCAGCCCCAGCATTTT. Translated: CASSLGQGSNQPQHF. The full variable domain, completed using reference TRBV18 and TRBJ1-5, is NAGVMQNPRHLVRRRGQEARLRCSPMKGHSHVYWYRQLPEEGLKFMVYLQKENIIDESGMPKERFSAEFPKEGPSILRIQQVVRGDSAAYFCASSLGQGSNQPQHFGDGTRLSIL.

This clone came up once. The rearrangement joins TRBV3-1 (or the pseudogene TRBV3-2) to TRBJ2-5, with 15 bases aligning to TRBD2. Unmatched junction bases numbered 4, after V lost 9 bases and J lost 5 bases. The CDR3 loop spans 14 amino acids. Looked up from germline, CDR1 is LGHDT and CDR2 is YNNKEL (reference sequence). The CDR3 DNA reads TGTGCCAGTAGGGGACTAGCGGGAGGTGAGACCCAGTACTTC. It is translated as CASRGLAGGETQYF.

The rearrangement links TRBV19 to TRBJ1-5, with D tentatively TRBD1 (5 bases). With 4 bases removed from V and 5 bases from J, the gap between germline ends came to 12 bases. The CDR3 has 14 amino acids. Per germline, CDR1 LNHDA and CDR2 SQIVND (reference sequence). CDR3 amino acids: CASSSRGRDQPQHF. The CDR3 region has the DNA TGTGCCAGTAGTAGTAGGGGCAGGGATCAGCCCCAGCATTTT.

The CDR3 loop reads CASRLSGVYTF. DNA of the CDR3: TGTGCCAGCAGGCTAAGCGGGGTCTACACCTTC. This chain joins TRBV28 and TRBJ1-2; D uncertain. Germline V gene sequence: CDR1 MDHEN, CDR2 SYDVKM. With 6 bases removed from V and 10 bases from J, the gap between germline ends came to 12 bases. CDR3 size: 11 residues.

The genes are TRBV19 and TRBJ2-7, with TRBD2 matching over 9 bases. Germline assignment: CDR1 LNHDA and CDR2 SQIVND (reference sequence). Unmatched junction bases numbered 6, after V lost 4 bases and J lost 5 bases. This CDR3 has 14 amino acids. CDR3 region: CASSRLAGFNEQYF. In nucleotides, the CDR3 is TGTGCCAGTAGTAGGCTAGCGGGATTCAACGAGCAGTACTTC.

The gene calls are TRBV20-1 and TRBJ2-1; the match to TRBD1 covers 7 bases. The CDR3 covers 11 residues. V shed 5 bases, J shed 9 bases, and the junction held 4 bases outside the gene matches. CDR1 is DFQATT and CDR2 is SNEGSKA in the germline V gene (reference sequence). CDR3 amino acids: CSASGGGEQFF. For the CDR3, the DNA is TGCAGTGCTTCAGGGGGTGGTGAGCAGTTCTTC.

The chain carries TRBV19 and TRBJ1-2; D may be TRBD1 (5 bases). This CDR3 region has 12 residues. Trimming stripped 10 bases from V and 0 bases from J, with 9 bases between. Germline lookup yields CDR1 LNHDA and CDR2 SQIVND (reference sequence). In DNA form, the CDR3 reads TGTGCCACCAGGGAACCTAACTATGGCTACACCTTC. This translates into CATREPNYGYTF.

This chain joins TRBV19 and TRBJ1-4; TRBD1 agrees at 7 bases. V was clipped by 2 bases and J by 0 bases; unmatched bases: 21. The germline V gene has CDR1 LNHDA and CDR2 SQIVND (reference sequence). This CDR3 is built from 22 residues. CDR3 bases: TGTGCCAGTAGTATAAGGTCGGAAATGGGACAGAGGGATATGACAACTAATGAAAAACTGTTTTTT. It encodes CASSIRSEMGQRDMTTNEKLFF.

The V gene is TRBV4-2, the J gene TRBJ1-6, with 10 bases identical to TRBD1. V gave up 4 bases and J gave up 8 bases; unmatched junction bases: 5. The CDR3 sequence is 15 residues long. Germline lookup yields CDR1 LGHNA and CDR2 YNFKEQ. CDR3 DNA sequence: TGTGCCAGCAGCCTTGGGACAGGGGAGGATTCACCCCTCCACTTT. It codes for CASSLGTGEDSPLHF.

The chain has TRBV5-1 and TRBJ2-7; 8 bases line up with TRBD2. CDR1 SGHRS and CDR2 YFSETQ come from the germline V gene. J gave up 5 bases and V 4 bases, and 11 bases lay outside the gene matches. The CDR3 spans 15 residues. This CDR3 is CASSPGTSPLHEQYF. The CDR3 coding sequence is TGCGCCAGCAGCCCCGGGACTAGTCCTCTCCACGAGCAGTACTTC.

The rearrangement uses TRBV11-3 and TRBJ2-1, with 8 bases identical to TRBD1. CDR1 SGHNT and CDR2 YENEEA come from the germline V gene. The CDR3 contains 15 residues. With V trimmed by 4 bases and J by 1 base, 3 bases remained unmatched. The CDR3 region is CASSSRTGSYNEQFF. CDR3 coding DNA: TGTGCCAGCAGCTCACGGACAGGGTCCTACAATGAGCAGTTCTTC.

The sample holds one count of this clone. V and J are TRBV3-1 (or the pseudogene TRBV3-2) and TRBJ1-4; TRBD1 is a possible D gene (5 bases). Germline V gene data show CDR1 as LGHDT and CDR2 as YNNKEL (reference sequence). This CDR3 has 13 residues. Trimming left V 8 bases short and J 5 bases short, with 12 bases between. This chain's CDR3 is CASGPGGNEKLFF. The CDR3 DNA reads TGTGCCAGCGGCCCTGGGGGGAATGAAAAACTGTTTTTT.

The chain carries TRBV5-1 and TRBJ2-1, with 13 bases identical to TRBD2. Germline V lookup: CDR1 SGHRS, CDR2 YFSETQ. The length of the CDR3 is 16 residues. V dropped 0 bases and J dropped 7; count of bases not matched to a gene: 4. The CDR3 coding sequence is TGCGCCAGCAGCTTGGTACTAGCGGGAGGGTTTAATGAGCAGTTCTTC. Translated: CASSLVLAGGFNEQFF.

The V gene is TRBV5-4, the J gene TRBJ2-1; D ambiguous. Germline loops: CDR1 SGHNT, CDR2 YYREEE (reference sequence). The CDR3 covers 14 residues. Trimming removed 1 base from V and 6 bases from J, with 11 bases in between. The CDR3 here is CASSLSVASNEQFF. The CDR3 DNA sequence: TGTGCCAGCAGCTTGTCAGTTGCCTCCAATGAGCAGTTCTTC.

The chain carries TRBV3-1 (or the pseudogene TRBV3-2) and TRBJ1-1; D possibly corresponds to TRBD1 (5 bases). V was clipped by 2 bases and J by 7 bases, with 5 bases between them. CDR3 length equals 11 residues. In germline, CDR1 is LGHDT, CDR2 YNNKEL (reference sequence). In nucleotides, the CDR3 is TGTGCCAGCAGCCAAACAGGTGAAGCTTTCTTT. It codes for CASSQTGEAFF.

V is TRBV7-2 and J is TRBJ2-3; tentative D call: TRBD2 (5 bases). This CDR3 spans 13 amino acids. V was trimmed by 4 bases and J by 0 bases, leaving 5 bases between them. CDR1 SGHTA and CDR2 FQGNSA come from the germline V gene. The CDR3 here is CASSWESTDTQYF. The CDR3 DNA reads as TGTGCCAGCAGCTGGGAGAGCACAGATACGCAGTATTTT.

The gene calls are TRBV28 and TRBJ1-3, with TRBD1 matching 7 bases. With V trimmed by 5 bases and J by 1 base, 2 bases remained unmatched. Germline V lookup: CDR1 MDHEN, CDR2 SYDVKM. The length of the CDR3 is 14 residues. This CDR3 is CASSGRGSGNTIYF. CDR3 nucleotides: TGTGCCAGCAGTGGCAGGGGGTCTGGAAACACCATATATTTT.

The V gene is TRBV29-1, the J gene TRBJ1-4; D may be TRBD1 (5 bases). Germline CDR1 SQVTM, CDR2 ANQGSEA. CDR3 length equals 15 residues. Trimming stripped 5 bases from V and 1 base from J, with 14 bases between. CDR3 residues: CSVRLRGETNEKLFF. CDR3 bases: TGCAGCGTTCGTTTAAGGGGCGAAACTAATGAAAAACTGTTTTTT.

The chain carries TRBV7-3 and TRBJ1-2; 9 bases align to TRBD1. Germline CDR1 SGHTA, CDR2 FQGTGA. CDR3 length equals 15 residues. Trimming cost V 1 base and J 6 bases; bases outside gene matches: 6. For the CDR3, the DNA is TGTGCCAGCAGCTTAAATGGGGGACAGGGAGATGGCTACACCTTC. Translation: CASSLNGGQGDGYTF.